Listed below are T cell receptor beta chains from one sample, sequenced in a study of OX40 agonist ivuxolimab in advanced cancers. Assay: immunoSEQ multiplex PCR; the TCRdb copy retains only in-frame clones and omits some. The sample records about 98,000 clones, approximately 86% being singletons. Source: CD4+ or CD8+ T cells sorted from blood, taken in a trial of the OX40 agonist ivuxolimab. The receptors originated from an adult with an advanced solid tumor such as melanoma, head and neck, liver or kidney cancer. CDR3s include the opening cysteine and the closing phenylalanine or tryptophan. Fields, in order: J gene, V gene, CDR3 protein.

TRBJ2-5 TRBV18 CASSPDINQETQYF
TRBJ1-4 TRBV5-4 CASSRQINEKLFF
TRBJ2-1 TRBV11-3 CARQGDEQFF
TRBJ1-1 TRBV7-9 CASSRTGNTEAFF
TRBJ1-6 TRBV5-1 CASSMSVGSSYNSPLHF
TRBJ2-3 TRBV7-3 CASSPGGPSTDTQYF
TRBJ2-7 TRBV5-1 CASSLAVGSYEQYF
TRBJ2-7 TRBV6-5 CASSDGYEQYF
TRBJ1-3 TRBV7-2 CASSLGSPPGNTIYF
TRBJ2-4 TRBV7-9 CASSLGAGPLNIQYF
TRBJ2-5 TRBV7-9 CASSAYRDAETQYF
TRBJ2-4 TRBV2 CASSEWGGFENIQYF
TRBJ2-7 TRBV2 CASSPGQGRYEQYF
TRBJ2-1 TRBV11-3 CASSRPGLHNEQFF
TRBJ2-3 TRBV25-1 CAGQTSGSSTQYF
TRBJ2-6 TRBV18 CASSPRQPISGANVLTF
TRBJ1-1 TRBV6-1 CASSVGGTNTEAFF
TRBJ1-4 TRBV7-9 CASSPDGDLGKLFF
TRBJ1-2 TRBV7-6 CASSRTGMGGYTF
TRBJ1-2 TRBV28 CASSLVAGSFGNYGYTF
TRBJ2-1 TRBV2 CASSEDRQGAFF
TRBJ2-5 TRBV4-2 CASSPRKEETQYF
TRBJ2-3 TRBV9 CASSVAEAPTDTQYF
TRBJ2-1 TRBV5-3 CARSWRGQQYNEQFF
TRBJ2-7 TRBV27 CASSDRNERQYF
TRBJ2-3 TRBV19 CASSLAAGLDTQYF
TRBJ2-7 TRBV27 CASRFAPGPYYEQYF
TRBJ1-1 TRBV30 CACSRRSQLENTEAFF
TRBJ1-1 TRBV7-9 CASSLIQGTGEAFF
TRBJ1-2 TRBV7-2 CASSHGLASEGYTF
TRBJ1-1 TRBV6-6 CASSYSGSGDNTEAFF
TRBJ1-4 TRBV5-8 CASSGGTGATNEKLFF
TRBJ2-3 TRBV20-1 CSAGKTDTQYF
TRBJ1-1 TRBV7-9 CASSQQGIEAFF
TRBJ2-3 TRBV7-2 CASSPRGLAGGTDTQYF
TRBJ2-3 TRBV25-1 CASSVGGAGETDTQYF
TRBJ2-5 TRBV5-1 CASSPHQETQYF
TRBJ1-3 TRBV6-5 CASSSTGAGNTIYF
TRBJ2-5 TRBV7-6 CASSLRGGVQETQYF
TRBJ2-5 TRBV5-6 CASSSDRIGETQYF
TRBJ1-6 TRBV5-1 CASSFRDSSYNSPLHF
TRBJ2-1 TRBV4-1 CASSQGWGVAHNEQFF
TRBJ1-5 TRBV6-6 CASSPTGTEGQPQHF
TRBJ2-3 TRBV19 CASSMQGTGYFTDTQYF
TRBJ2-1 TRBV19 CASSPTSGLNEQFF
TRBJ2-3 TRBV4-3 CASSQDVSVGDTQYF
TRBJ2-7 TRBV5-1 CASSLAHKDEQYF
TRBJ2-1 TRBV9 CASSPRGSEGYNEQFF
TRBJ1-4 TRBV5-1 CASRPTGVTNEKLFF
TRBJ2-2 TRBV19 CASSIVRHGELFF
TRBJ2-7 TRBV27 CASSLYPQGGHPYEQYF
TRBJ1-1 TRBV28 CASSLPTVMNTEAFF
TRBJ1-1 TRBV18 CASSPGQVNTEAFF
TRBJ2-1 TRBV4-2 CASSQRPFSGIGGEQFF